Below are 18 T cell receptor beta chains sequenced from a single sample in a study of CD8 T cells in ankylosing spondylitis. These receptors are not linked to any known antigen. General study findings and limits: Apparently characteristic of ankylosing spondylitis blood was a TCR beta motif (roughly eight highly homologous variants).

TCRdb called the 5' RACE reads again in MiXCR, with one record for every CDR3 protein. Among roughly 700,000 distinct CDR3 sequences listed, over 15% were seen once. Source material: blood, either unsorted or a sorted T cell fraction (not recorded which). These receptors were taken from a male donor with ankylosing spondylitis.

The chain links TRBV28 to TRBJ2-7; 11 bases align to TRBD2. Trimming at V came to 6 bases and at J to 3 bases, leaving 10 bases not matched to a gene. From germline, CDR1 is MDHEN and CDR2 SYDVKM. The CDR3 has 16 amino acids. The CDR3 here is CASRPGLAESRYEQYF. The CDR3 DNA sequence: TGTGCCAGCAGACCGGGACTAGCGGAGTCCCGCTACGAGCAGTACTTC.

This chain connects TRBV5-1 to TRBJ1-6; D unclear. Germline CDR1 is SGHRS and CDR2 is YFSETQ. Deletions cut 2 bases from V and 6 bases from J, with 12 bases between. The CDR3 has 15 residues. Here the CDR3 DNA reads TGCGCCAGCAGCTTTGAGGGTGCGGGTAATTCACCCCTCCACTTT. Encoded protein: CASSFEGAGNSPLHF. The full variable domain, with the rest looked up from reference TRBV5-1 and TRBJ1-6, is KAGVTQTPRYLIKTRGQQVTLSCSPISGHRSVSWYQQTPGQGLQFLFEYFSETQRNKGNFPGRFSGRQFSNSRSEMNVSTLELGDSALYLCASSFEGAGNSPLHFGNGTRLTVT.

The chain joins TRBV2 to TRBJ1-1; D gene uncertain. CDR1 and CDR2 (germline): SNHLY, FYNNEI. V lost 6 bases and J 7 bases, leaving 15 bases between the germline ends. The CDR3 length is 13 residues. The CDR3 DNA reads as TGTGCCAGCAGAGACCAAGGACTGGGTGAAGCTTTCTTT. It codes for CASRDQGLGEAFF.

The J gene is TRBJ2-5, the V gene TRBV5-1; possibly TRBD1 for D (6 bases). Germline values: CDR1 SGHRS, CDR2 YFSETQ. The CDR3 runs to 14 residues. Trimming pared 0 bases from V and 6 bases from J, leaving 12 bases between. The chain's CDR3 is CASSLDPDRQTQYF. DNA for the CDR3: TGCGCCAGCAGCTTGGACCCCGACAGGCAGACCCAGTACTTC.

This clonotype was counted a few times. This rearrangement joins TRBV18 to TRBJ2-6, with D uncertain. The CDR3 contains 18 residues. Germline CDR1 reads KGHSH; CDR2 reads LQKENI. Trimming took 1 base from V and 2 from J, leaving 15 bases between them. DNA of the CDR3: TGTGCCAGCTCACCACTTGTTGGTCAACAAGCTGGGGCCAACGTCCTGACTTTC. Translating it yields CASSPLVGQQAGANVLTF.

This clonotype was seen only a few times. This sequence joins TRBV6-2 or TRBV6-3 and TRBJ2-7; either TRBD1 or TRBD2 may fit D (5 bases each). V was pared by 6 bases and J by 6 bases, with 18 bases between. This CDR3 has 14 amino acids. Germline CDR1 MNHEY, CDR2 SVGEGT. The DNA for the CDR3 is TGTGCCAGCAGCTTCAGGGTGGTGGCGGGCGAGCAGTACTTC. It yields the protein CASSFRVVAGEQYF.

The rearrangement uses TRBV28 and TRBJ2-2; D gene ambiguous. The CDR3 is 17 amino acids. The germline V gene encodes CDR1 MDHEN and CDR2 SYDVKM. V lost 5 bases to trimming and J lost 2 bases, with 18 bases between them. The DNA of the CDR3 is TGTGCCAGCAGTCAGACTGTCCTTATTATCAACACCGGGGAGCTGTTTTTT. Encoded protein: CASSQTVLIINTGELFF.

This clonotype was seen more than once but under ten times. This chain connects TRBV6-1 to TRBJ2-1; D is tentatively TRBD1 or TRBD2 (6 bases each). CDR1 MNHNS and CDR2 SASEGT come from the germline V gene. The CDR3 loop spans 14 amino acids. V was trimmed by 5 bases and J by 8 bases, leaving 16 bases between them. The CDR3 region is CASSPGAPPYEQFF. In nucleotides, the CDR3 is TGTGCCAGCAGTCCGGGGGCCCCCCCCTATGAGCAGTTCTTC.

This clonotype showed up many times. As DNA, the CDR3 is TGTGCCAGCAGTCCTAACTCCTACGAGCAGTACTTC. Its translation is CASSPNSYEQYF. The genes are TRBV18 and TRBJ2-7; D not certain. The germline gives CDR1 KGHSH, CDR2 LQKENI. CDR3 length: 12 amino acids. With 8 bases removed from V and 0 bases from J, the gap between germline ends came to 8 bases.

The genes are TRBV20-1 and TRBJ2-7, with TRBD2 matching 9 bases. The germline CDR1 and CDR2 sequences are DFQATT and SNEGSKA (reference sequence). The CDR3 totals 16 residues. With 0 bases clipped from V and 4 bases from J, the junction kept 10 bases outside the gene matches. The CDR3 here is CSARDLAGGPLYEQYF. CDR3 coding DNA: TGCAGTGCTAGAGATCTTGCGGGAGGGCCTCTTTACGAGCAGTACTTC.

This clonotype was counted a few times. The rearrangement uses TRBV20-1 and TRBJ2-5; weak D call: TRBD2 (7 bases). CDR1 and CDR2 from the germline V gene are DFQATT and SNEGSKA (reference sequence). This CDR3 is 15 amino acids long. Trimming took 7 bases from V and 1 from J, leaving 19 bases between them. Here the CDR3 DNA reads TGCAGTGGGGCTAGCGGAGGGGGATTCCAAGAGACCCAGTACTTC. This gives the protein CSGASGGGFQETQYF.

The V call is TRBV2, the J call TRBJ1-5; D remains unclear. The length of the CDR3 is 14 residues. With 1 base removed from V and 0 bases from J, the gap between germline ends came to 4 bases. The germline V gene encodes CDR1 SNHLY and CDR2 FYNNEI. Here the CDR3 DNA reads TGTGCCAGCAGTGAAGAGAATAGCAATCAGCCCCAGCATTTT. This encodes CASSEENSNQPQHF.

The chain carries TRBV20-1 and TRBJ2-3, with TRBD1 matching over 10 bases. The CDR3 is 15 residues long. Germline CDR1 is DFQATT and CDR2 is SNEGSKA (reference sequence). J gave up 3 bases and V 0 bases, and 3 bases lay outside the gene matches. The CDR3 reads CSARDSGQGTDTQYF. The CDR3 nucleotides read TGCAGTGCTAGAGATTCGGGACAGGGGACAGATACGCAGTATTTT.

V usage is TRBV29-1 and J usage is TRBJ1-1; 9 positions match TRBD1. This CDR3 contains 16 residues. V lost 7 bases to trimming and J lost 3 bases; unmatched junction nucleotides: 15. Germline lookup yields CDR1 SQVTM and CDR2 ANQGSEA. This CDR3 is CSAHPGQGVGDTEAFF. The CDR3 DNA reads as TGCAGCGCTCACCCGGGACAGGGTGTCGGGGACACTGAAGCTTTCTTT.

The CDR3 loop reads CATSRDLTENQPQHF. The CDR3 DNA reads as TGTGCCACCAGCAGAGATCTGACGGAAAATCAGCCCCAGCATTTT. V usage is TRBV15 and J usage is TRBJ1-5; D is unresolved. The V gene lost 0 bases and the J gene lost 4 bases, with 10 bases spanning the gap. CDR3 length: 15 residues. Germline CDR1 is LNHNV and CDR2 is YYDKDF (reference sequence). Combining the CDR3 with reference TRBV15 and TRBJ1-5 gives the whole variable domain DAMVIQNPRYQVTQFGKPVTLSCSQTLNHNVMYWYQQKSSQAPKLLFHYYDKDFNNEADTPDNFQSRRPNTSFCFLDIRSPGLGDTAMYLCATSRDLTENQPQHFGDGTRLSIL.

The sample holds a few counts of this clonotype. The chain uses TRBV20-1 and TRBJ2-7; TRBD2 agrees at 8 bases. Germline CDR1 reads DFQATT; CDR2 reads SNEGSKA (reference sequence). V lost 1 base, J lost 1 base, and 3 bases stayed unmatched. The CDR3 is 14 residues long. The CDR3 is CSARVGGGSYEQYF. For the CDR3, the DNA is TGCAGTGCTAGAGTCGGGGGGGGTTCCTACGAGCAGTACTTC.

As DNA, the CDR3 is TGTGCCAGCAGTCAACCCGGACAGGGGACCTATGGCTACACCTTC. Translated, it gives CASSQPGQGTYGYTF. This chain links TRBV6-2 or TRBV6-3 with TRBJ1-2, with TRBD1 identical over 9 bases. Germline V gene data show CDR1 as MNHEY and CDR2 as SVGEGT. This CDR3 region has 15 residues. Trimming at V came to 5 bases and at J to 4 bases, leaving 8 bases not matched to a gene.

This clonotype appeared a few times. In nucleotides, the CDR3 is TGTGCCACCAGCAGAGGGACAGGGGGCGAAAGGACAGCTTTCTTT. Amino acid sequence: CATSRGTGGERTAFF. The rearrangement links TRBV15 to TRBJ1-1; 11 nucleotides line up with TRBD1. The CDR3 length is 15 residues. Germline CDR1 and CDR2: LNHNV and YYDKDF (reference sequence). With V trimmed by 1 base and J by 10 bases, 8 bases remained unmatched. Complete variable domain (other parts from reference TRBV15 and TRBJ1-1): DAMVIQNPRYQVTQFGKPVTLSCSQTLNHNVMYWYQQKSSQAPKLLFHYYDKDFNNEADTPDNFQSRRPNTSFCFLDIRSPGLGDTAMYLCATSRGTGGERTAFFGQGTRLTVV.